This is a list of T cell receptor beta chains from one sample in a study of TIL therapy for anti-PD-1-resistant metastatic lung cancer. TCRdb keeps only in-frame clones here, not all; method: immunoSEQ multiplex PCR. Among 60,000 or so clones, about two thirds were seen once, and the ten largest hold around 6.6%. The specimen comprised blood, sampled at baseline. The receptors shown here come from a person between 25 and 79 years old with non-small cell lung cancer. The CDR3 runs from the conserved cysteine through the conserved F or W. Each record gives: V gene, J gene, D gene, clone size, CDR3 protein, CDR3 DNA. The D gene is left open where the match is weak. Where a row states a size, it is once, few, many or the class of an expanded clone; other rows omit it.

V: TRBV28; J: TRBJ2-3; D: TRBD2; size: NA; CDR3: CASSLAGGEDTQYF; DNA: TGTGCCAGCAGCCTAGCGGGAGGGGAAGATACGCAGTATTTT
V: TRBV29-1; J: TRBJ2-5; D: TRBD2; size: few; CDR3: CSVTGPGGQETQYF; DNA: TGCAGCGTAACCGGCCCCGGGGGGCAAGAGACCCAGTACTTC
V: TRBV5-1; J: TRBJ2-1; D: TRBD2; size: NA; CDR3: CASSPDLADNEQFF; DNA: TGCGCCAGCAGCCCAGACCTAGCGGACAATGAGCAGTTCTTC
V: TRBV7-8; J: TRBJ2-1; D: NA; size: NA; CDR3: CASSLARWSLEQFF; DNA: TGTGCCAGCAGCTTAGCCCGGTGGAGCCTTGAGCAGTTCTTC
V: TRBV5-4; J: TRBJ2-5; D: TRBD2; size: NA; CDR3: CASSPRGLVSETQYF; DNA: TGTGCCAGCAGCCCGAGGGGACTAGTCTCGGAGACCCAGTACTTC
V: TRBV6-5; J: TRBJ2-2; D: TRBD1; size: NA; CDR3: CASSRQGTGELFF; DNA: TGTGCCAGCAGCCGACAGGGCACCGGGGAGCTGTTTTTT
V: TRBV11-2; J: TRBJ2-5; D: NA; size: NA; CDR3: CASSLNQGQETQYF; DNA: TGTGCCAGCAGCCTAAATCAGGGGCAAGAGACCCAGTACTTC
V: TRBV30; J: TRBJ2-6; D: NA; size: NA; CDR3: CAWSLGSSGANVLTF; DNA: TGTGCCTGGAGTCTCGGTTCGTCCGGGGCCAACGTCCTGACTTTC
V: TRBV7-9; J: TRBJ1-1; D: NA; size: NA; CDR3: CASSQSGGFGEAFF; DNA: TGTGCCAGCAGCCAAAGTGGGGGGTTTGGTGAAGCTTTCTTT
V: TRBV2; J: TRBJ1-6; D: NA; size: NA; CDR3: CASKGRNNSPLHF; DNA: TGTGCCAGCAAAGGCAGAAATAATTCACCCCTCCACTTT
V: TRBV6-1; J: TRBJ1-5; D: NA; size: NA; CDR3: CASTTPRQPQHF; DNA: TGTGCCAGCACCACCCCGCGACAGCCCCAGCATTTT
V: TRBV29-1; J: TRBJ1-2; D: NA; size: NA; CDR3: CSVEDRRGNYGYTF; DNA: TGCAGCGTTGAAGATCGGAGAGGGAACTATGGCTACACCTTC
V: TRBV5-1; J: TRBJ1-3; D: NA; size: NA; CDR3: CASSENNSGNTIYF; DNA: TGCGCCAGCAGCGAGAATAACTCTGGAAACACCATATATTTT
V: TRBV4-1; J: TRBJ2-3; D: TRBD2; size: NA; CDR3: CASSQVGLVADTQYF; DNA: TGCGCCAGCAGCCAAGTAGGACTAGTCGCAGATACGCAGTATTTT
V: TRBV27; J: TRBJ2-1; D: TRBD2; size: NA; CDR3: CASSFNGRFEQFF; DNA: TGTGCCAGCAGTTTCAACGGGAGGTTTGAGCAGTTCTTC
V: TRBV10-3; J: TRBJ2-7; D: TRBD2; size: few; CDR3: CAISESRGGQSYEQYF; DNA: TGTGCCATCAGTGAGTCGCGGGGGGGCCAGTCCTACGAGCAGTACTTC
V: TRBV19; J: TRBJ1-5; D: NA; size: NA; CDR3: CATDGGLRQPQHF; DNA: TGTGCCACCGACGGCGGTTTGAGGCAGCCCCAGCATTTT
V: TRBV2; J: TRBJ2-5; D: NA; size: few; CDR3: CASSPQEGETQYF; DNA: TGTGCCAGCAGCCCCCAGGAGGGGGAGACCCAGTACTTC
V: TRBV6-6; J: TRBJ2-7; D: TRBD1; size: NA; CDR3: CASSLAGTATYEQYF; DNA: TGTGCCAGCAGTCTGGCCGGGACAGCCACCTACGAGCAGTACTTC
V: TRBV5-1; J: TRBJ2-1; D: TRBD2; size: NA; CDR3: CASRGKLAGVEQFF; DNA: TGCGCCAGCAGGGGCAAGCTAGCGGGAGTAGAGCAGTTCTTC
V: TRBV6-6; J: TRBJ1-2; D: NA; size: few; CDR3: CASSSGQGDRGYTF; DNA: TGTGCCAGCAGTTCAGGGCAGGGCGACCGTGGCTACACCTTC
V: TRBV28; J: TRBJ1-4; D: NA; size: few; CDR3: CASSRRFNEKLFF; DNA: TGTGCCAGCAGCCGTAGGTTTAATGAAAAACTGTTTTTT
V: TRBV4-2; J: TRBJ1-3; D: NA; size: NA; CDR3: CASSLGVSGNTIYF; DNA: TGTGCCAGCAGCCTAGGCGTTTCTGGAAACACCATATATTTT
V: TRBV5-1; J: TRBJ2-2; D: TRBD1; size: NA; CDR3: CASSISGTGEAGELFF; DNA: TGCGCCAGCAGCATTTCCGGGACAGGGGAAGCCGGGGAGCTGTTTTTT
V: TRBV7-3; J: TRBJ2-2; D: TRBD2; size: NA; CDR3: CASSLLPILAGGYTGELFF; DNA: TGTGCCAGCAGCCTCTTACCTATACTAGCGGGAGGGTACACCGGGGAGCTGTTTTTT
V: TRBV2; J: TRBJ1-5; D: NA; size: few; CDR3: CASSDYLSQHF; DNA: TGTGCCAGCAGTGATTACCTTTCCCAGCATTTT
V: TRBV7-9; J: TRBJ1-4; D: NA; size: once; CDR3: CASSARGGEKLFF; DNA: TGTGCCAGCAGCGCTAGGGGAGGTGAAAAACTGTTTTTT
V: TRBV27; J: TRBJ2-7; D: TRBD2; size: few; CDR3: CASSERAGRSYEQYF; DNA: TGTGCCAGCTCCGAGCGGGCCGGGAGGAGCTACGAGCAGTACTTC
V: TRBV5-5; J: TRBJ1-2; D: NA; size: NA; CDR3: CASSLGQHPTNYGYTF; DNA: TGTGCCAGCAGCTTGGGGCAGCACCCTACTAACTATGGCTACACCTTC
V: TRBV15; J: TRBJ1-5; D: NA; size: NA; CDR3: CATSREYTGASNQPQHF; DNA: TGTGCCACCAGCAGAGAATATACAGGAGCGAGCAATCAGCCCCAGCATTTT
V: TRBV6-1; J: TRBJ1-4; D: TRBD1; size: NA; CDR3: CASTGGSSGEKLFF; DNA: TGTGCCAGCACAGGGGGGTCAAGCGGCGAAAAACTGTTTTTT
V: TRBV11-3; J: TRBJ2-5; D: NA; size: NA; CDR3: CASSLVRGETQYF; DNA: TGTGCCAGCAGCTTAGTACGTGGAGAGACCCAGTACTTC
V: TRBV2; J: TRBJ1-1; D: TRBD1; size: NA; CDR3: CASRRTGTEAFF; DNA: TGTGCCAGCAGGCGGACAGGGACTGAAGCTTTCTTT
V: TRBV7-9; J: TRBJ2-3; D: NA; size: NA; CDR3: CASSLAATTDTQYF; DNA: TGTGCCAGCAGCTTAGCCGCGACCACAGATACGCAGTATTTT
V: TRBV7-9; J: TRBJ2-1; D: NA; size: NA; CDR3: CASSLAGEGGRAQFF; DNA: TGTGCCAGCAGCTTAGCGGGGGAAGGCGGCCGGGCGCAGTTCTTC
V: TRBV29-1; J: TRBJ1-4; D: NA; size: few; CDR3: CSGGKGLWKEKLFF; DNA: TGCAGCGGGGGTAAGGGCCTGTGGAAAGAAAAACTGTTTTTT